Listed here is a single TCR beta chain. The CDR3 is 15 amino acids. V dropped 4 bases and J dropped 7; count of bases not matched to a gene: 6. Germline loops: CDR1 MGHDK, CDR2 SYGVNS. The source of the sample is a study of blood T cell repertoires in COVID-19. Authors' analysis steps: Nucleated cell number was recorded as an estimate derived from reference gene primer amplification. The data were produced by immunoSEQ multiplex PCR, yet TCRdb's version contains in-frame clones alone and is incomplete. V and J calls and clone size are as listed in that table; D and trimming were resolved from the DNA. Of hundreds of thousands of clones listed, 70% to 80% are singletons.

The receptor was derived from a woman at least 80 years old with acute or convalescent COVID-19. The sequenced sample consisted of peripheral blood. The V gene is TRBV25-1, the J gene TRBJ1-4, with TRBD1 matching 10 bases. The CDR3 bases are TGTGCCAGCAGTGGGGACAGGGGAAGTGGTGAAAAACTGTTTTTT. Translated, it gives CASSGDRGSGEKLFF.